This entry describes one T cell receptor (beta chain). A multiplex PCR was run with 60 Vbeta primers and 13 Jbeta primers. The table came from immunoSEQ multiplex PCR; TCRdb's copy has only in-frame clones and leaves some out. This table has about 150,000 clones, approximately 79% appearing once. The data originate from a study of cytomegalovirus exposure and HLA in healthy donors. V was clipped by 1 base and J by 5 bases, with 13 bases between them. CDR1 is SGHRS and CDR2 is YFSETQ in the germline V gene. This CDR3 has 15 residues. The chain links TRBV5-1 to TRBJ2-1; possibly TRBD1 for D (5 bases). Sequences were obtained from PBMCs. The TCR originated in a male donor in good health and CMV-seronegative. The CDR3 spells CASSLSPTDHNEQFF. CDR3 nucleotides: TGCGCCAGCAGCTTGTCGCCGACAGATCACAATGAGCAGTTCTTC.